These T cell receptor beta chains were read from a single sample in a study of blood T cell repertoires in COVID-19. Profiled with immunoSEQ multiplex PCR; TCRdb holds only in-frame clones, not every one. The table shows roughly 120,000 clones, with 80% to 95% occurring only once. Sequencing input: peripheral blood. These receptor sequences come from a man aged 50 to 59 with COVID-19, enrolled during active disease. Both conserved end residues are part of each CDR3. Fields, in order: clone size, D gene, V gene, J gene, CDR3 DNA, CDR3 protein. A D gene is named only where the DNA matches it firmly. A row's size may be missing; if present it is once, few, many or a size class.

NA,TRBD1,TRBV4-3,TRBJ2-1,TGCGCCAGCAGCCAAGATAGTTCCGGACAGGACTACAATGAGCAGTTCTTC,CASSQDSSGQDYNEQFF
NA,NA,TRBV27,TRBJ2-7,TGTGCCAGCAGTTTATCGGGCCAGGGATGGCAGTACTTC,CASSLSGQGWQYF
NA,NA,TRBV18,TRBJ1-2,TGTGCCAGCTCACCGGACAGACATTCTAACTATGGCTACACCTTC,CASSPDRHSNYGYTF
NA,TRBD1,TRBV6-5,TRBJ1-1,TGTGCCAGCAGTTTTTTCCGACAGGGGGACAAGAAAGCTTTCTTT,CASSFFRQGDKKAFF
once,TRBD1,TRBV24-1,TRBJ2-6,TGTGCCACCAGTGATCCACGGGGACAGGGGGCGTCTGGGGCCAACGTCCTGACTTTC,CATSDPRGQGASGANVLTF
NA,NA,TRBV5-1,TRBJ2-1,TGCGCCAGCAGCTTCAGTTTCAATGAGCAGTTCTTC,CASSFSFNEQFF
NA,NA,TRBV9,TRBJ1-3,TGTGCCAGCAGCCGAGAGTGGGGGACTGGGAACTCTGGAAACACCATATATTTT,CASSREWGTGNSGNTIYF
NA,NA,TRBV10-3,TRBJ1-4,TGTGCCATCAGTGAGTCGAACTCTGAAGAAAAACTGTTTTTT,CAISESNSEEKLFF
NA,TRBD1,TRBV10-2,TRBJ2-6,TGCGCCAGCAGTACTGGGACAGGGAACGTCCTGACTTTC,CASSTGTGNVLTF
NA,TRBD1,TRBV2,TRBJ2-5,TGTGCCAGCAGAGGGACAGGGCTGGAGACCCAGTACTTC,CASRGTGLETQYF
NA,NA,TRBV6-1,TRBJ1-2,TGTGCCAGCAGTGAAGGCATCAGCTATGGCTACACCTTC,CASSEGISYGYTF
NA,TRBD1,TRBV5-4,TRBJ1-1,TGTGCCAGCAGGGCCGGGACAGAAAGACTTGAAGCTTTCTTT,CASRAGTERLEAFF
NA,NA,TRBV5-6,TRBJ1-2,TGTGCCAGCAGCTTTTGGCTGGGCGGCTACACCTTC,CASSFWLGGYTF
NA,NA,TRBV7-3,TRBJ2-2,TGTGCCAGCAGCTCCAGCGGGACCGGGGAGCTGTTTTTT,CASSSSGTGELFF